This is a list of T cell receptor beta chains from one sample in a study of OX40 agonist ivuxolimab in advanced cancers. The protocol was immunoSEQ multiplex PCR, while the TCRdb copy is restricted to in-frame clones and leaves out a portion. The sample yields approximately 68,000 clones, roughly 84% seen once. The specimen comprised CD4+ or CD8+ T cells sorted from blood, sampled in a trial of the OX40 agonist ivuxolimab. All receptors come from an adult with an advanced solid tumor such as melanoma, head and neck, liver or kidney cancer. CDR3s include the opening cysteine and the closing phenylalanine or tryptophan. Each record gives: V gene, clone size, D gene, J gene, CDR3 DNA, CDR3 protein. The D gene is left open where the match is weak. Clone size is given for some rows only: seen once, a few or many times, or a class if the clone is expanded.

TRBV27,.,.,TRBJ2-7,TGTGCCAGCAGTTTAGGGGGCGCGGGGGAGCAGTACTTC,CASSLGGAGEQYF
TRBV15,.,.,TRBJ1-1,TGTGCCACCAGCAGAGGTTGGAGCGGCACTGAAGCTTTCTTT,CATSRGWSGTEAFF
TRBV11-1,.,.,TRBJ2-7,TGTGCCAGCAGCCGGACGGCCGAGCAGTACTTC,CASSRTAEQYF
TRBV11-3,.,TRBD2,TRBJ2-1,TGTGCCAGCAGCCTAGGGACTAGCGGGGTCTACAATGAGCAGTTCTTC,CASSLGTSGVYNEQFF
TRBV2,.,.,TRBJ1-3,TGTGCCAGCAGTGAAGGGACCCCTGGAAACACCATATATTTT,CASSEGTPGNTIYF
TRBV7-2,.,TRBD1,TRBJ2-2,TGTGCCAGCAGCTTAGCCGGGACAGGTTATGCCGGGGAGCTGTTTTTT,CASSLAGTGYAGELFF
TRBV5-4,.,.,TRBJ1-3,TGTGCCAGCAGCTTGGGACTCTCTGGAAACACCATATATTTT,CASSLGLSGNTIYF
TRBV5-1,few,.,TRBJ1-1,TGCGCCAGCAGCCAAAGGAGGGGCAATCTGAACACTGAAGCTTTCTTT,CASSQRRGNLNTEAFF
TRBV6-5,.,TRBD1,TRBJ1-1,TGTGCCAGCAGTTATGGGGACAGGAACACTGAAGCTTTCTTT,CASSYGDRNTEAFF
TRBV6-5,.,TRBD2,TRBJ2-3,TGTGCCAGCAGTTACGGGCGAAGCGGGGGGTCAGGGACGCAGTATTTT,CASSYGRSGGSGTQYF
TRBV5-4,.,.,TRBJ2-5,TGTGCCAGCAGCTTCGGTACAGTCCAAGAGACCCAGTACTTC,CASSFGTVQETQYF
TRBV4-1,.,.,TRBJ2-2,TGCGCCAGCAGCCGTGATAGAGGGGGGTCCACCGGGGAGCTGTTTTTT,CASSRDRGGSTGELFF
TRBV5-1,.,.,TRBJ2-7,TGCGCCAGCAGCTTGCGTCCGGATTACGAGCAGTACTTC,CASSLRPDYEQYF
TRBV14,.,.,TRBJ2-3,TGTGCCAGCAGCCTGGGGGCCACAGATACGCAGTATTTT,CASSLGATDTQYF
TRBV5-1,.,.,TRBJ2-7,TGCGCCAGCACCTACGACGGGGGCTCATACGAGCAGTACTTC,CASTYDGGSYEQYF
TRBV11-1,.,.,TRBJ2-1,TGTGCCAGCAGCCCATCGATTGGGAACGTGGGGTACAATGAGCAGTTCTTC,CASSPSIGNVGYNEQFF
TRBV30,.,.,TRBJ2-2,TGTGCCTGGAGTGCACCGGTTTTGGCCGGGGAGCTGTTTTTT,CAWSAPVLAGELFF
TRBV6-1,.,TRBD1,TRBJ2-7,TGTGCCAGCAGTACGACAGGGGGCTCTTTCGAGCAGTACTTC,CASSTTGGSFEQYF
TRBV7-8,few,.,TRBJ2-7,TGTGCCAGCAGCCACCAGACTAGTCCAAATTTCTACGAGCAGTACTTC,CASSHQTSPNFYEQYF
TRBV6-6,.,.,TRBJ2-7,TGTGCCAGCAGCCCTCGCCAGGGACGGCAGTACTTC,CASSPRQGRQYF
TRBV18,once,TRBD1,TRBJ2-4,TGTGCCAGCTCACCCAGGACAGGGAAAAACATTCAGTACTTC,CASSPRTGKNIQYF
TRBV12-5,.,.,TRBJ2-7,TGTGCTAGTGGTTTGGGACAGGGAGGCTACGAGCAGTACTTC,CASGLGQGGYEQYF
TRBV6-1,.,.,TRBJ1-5,TGTGCCAGCAGTCTTATAGACCGCGGGGCCCAGCATTTT,CASSLIDRGAQHF
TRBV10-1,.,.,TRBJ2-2,TGCGCCAGCAGAGGGGCGGGGACCAACACCGGGGAGCTGTTTTTT,CASRGAGTNTGELFF
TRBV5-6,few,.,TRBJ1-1,TGTGCCAGCAGCTCCATACAGAGGGAGACTGAAGCTTTCTTT,CASSSIQRETEAFF
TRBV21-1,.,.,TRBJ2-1,TGTGCCAGCAGCATCGAGCGGGGGAAATACAATGAGCAGTTCTTC,CASSIERGKYNEQFF
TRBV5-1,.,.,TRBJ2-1,TGCGCCAGCAGCTTTGGGACACCACTCAATGAGCAGTTCTTC,CASSFGTPLNEQFF
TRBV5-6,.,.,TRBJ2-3,TGTGCCAGCAGCTTGGAGCAGCACTATACGCAGTATTTT,CASSLEQHYTQYF
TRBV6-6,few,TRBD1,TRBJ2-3,TGTGCCAGCAGACTGGACAGGGGTAGCACAGATACGCAGTATTTT,CASRLDRGSTDTQYF
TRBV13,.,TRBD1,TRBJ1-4,TGTGCCAGCAGCCGGACAGGGGGCAGGCATGAAAAACTGTTTTTT,CASSRTGGRHEKLFF
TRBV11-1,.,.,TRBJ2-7,TGTGCCAGCAGCCCACTCAGGGCAGGGGTTTCCTACGAGCAGTACTTC,CASSPLRAGVSYEQYF
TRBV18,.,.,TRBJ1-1,TGTGCCAGCTCACTACAGGGAGGGATGGGAATGAACACTGAAGCTTTCTTT,CASSLQGGMGMNTEAFF
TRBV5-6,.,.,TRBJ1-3,TGTGCCAGCAGCTTGGAGGGGACTGGAAACACCATATATTTT,CASSLEGTGNTIYF
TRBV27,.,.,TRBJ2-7,TGTGCCAGCTCACGGGACGGACCCTACGAGCAGTACTTC,CASSRDGPYEQYF
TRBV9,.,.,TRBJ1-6,TGTGCCAGCAGTGCATACTCCGGGGACCATACACCCCTCCACTTT,CASSAYSGDHTPLHF
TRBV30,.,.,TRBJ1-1,TGTGCCTCTCCCTCGGGACATTCTACCGGGGCTTTCTTT,CASPSGHSTGAFF
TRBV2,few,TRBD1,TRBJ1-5,TGTGCCAGCAGTGGACAGGGGGGCAATCAGCCCCAGCATTTT,CASSGQGGNQPQHF
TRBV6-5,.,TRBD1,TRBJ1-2,TGTGCCAGCAGTTACTCTCACAGGGGGAGAGATGGCTACACCTTC,CASSYSHRGRDGYTF
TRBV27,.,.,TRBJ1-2,TGTGCCAGCAGTTCACGGGGGGGGCGAGGGTATGGCTACACCTTC,CASSSRGGRGYGYTF
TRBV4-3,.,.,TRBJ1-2,TGCGCCAGCAGCCAAGAGAGGGAGGGGAGCTATGGCTACACCTTC,CASSQEREGSYGYTF
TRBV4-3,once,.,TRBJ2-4,TGCGCCAGCAGCCAAGAGACGGTGGGAGCCAAAAACATTCAGTACTTC,CASSQETVGAKNIQYF
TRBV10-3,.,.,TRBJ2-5,TGTGCCATCAGTGAGTCCGGACTCCAAGAGACCCAGTACTTC,CAISESGLQETQYF
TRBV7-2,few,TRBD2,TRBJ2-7,TGTGCCAGCAGCTTAGGGACTAGCGGCTCCTACGAGCAGTACTTC,CASSLGTSGSYEQYF
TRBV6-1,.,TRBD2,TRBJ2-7,TGTGCCAGCAACCCGACTAGCGGCCTGGTGGAGTACTTC,CASNPTSGLVEYF
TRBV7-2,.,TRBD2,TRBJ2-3,TGTGCCAGCAGCCAATCGGGAGGGGCACCAGCAGATACGCAGTATTTT,CASSQSGGAPADTQYF
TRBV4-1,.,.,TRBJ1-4,TGCGCCAGCAGCCAAGAGTATCCACGGAATGAAAAACTGTTTTTT,CASSQEYPRNEKLFF
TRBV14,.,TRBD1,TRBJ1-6,TGTGCCAGCAGCCACCCAAACAGGGGTCCCCTCCACTTT,CASSHPNRGPLHF